This T cell receptor beta chain is drawn from a study of OX40 agonist ivuxolimab in advanced cancers. Study-wide context: Patients' therapy was ivuxolimab, an antibody that acts as an agonist of OX40 (CD134). Patients in the trial were receiving intravenous ivuxolimab every 2 weeks, at doses of 0.01 to 10 mg/kg. More than 35% of patients had received prior checkpoint inhibitor therapy.

Trimming cost V 2 bases and J 1 base, with 6 bases left between them. Germline V gene lookup returns CDR1 SGHNT and CDR2 YYREEE (reference sequence). This CDR3 has 13 amino acids. Sequencing was performed with immunoSEQ multiplex PCR; in TCRdb, only in-frame clones are kept and a portion is missing. The profile covers about 46,000 clones, with roughly 90% appearing a single time and 10% to 15% taken by the ten largest. To note about this clone: Its antigen is undetermined.

Overall study findings and caveats: Among T cells, CD8+ cells averaged more expanded clones than CD4+ cells.

The TCR originated in an adult with an advanced solid tumor such as melanoma, head and neck, liver or kidney cancer. Sequencing was performed on CD4+ or CD8+ T cells sorted from blood, taken in a trial of the OX40 agonist ivuxolimab. The rearrangement joins TRBV5-4 to TRBJ1-1, with no clear D. CDR3 nucleotides: TGTGCCAGCAGCTTCGGCTCGAACACTGAAGCTTTCTTT. It translates to CASSFGSNTEAFF.